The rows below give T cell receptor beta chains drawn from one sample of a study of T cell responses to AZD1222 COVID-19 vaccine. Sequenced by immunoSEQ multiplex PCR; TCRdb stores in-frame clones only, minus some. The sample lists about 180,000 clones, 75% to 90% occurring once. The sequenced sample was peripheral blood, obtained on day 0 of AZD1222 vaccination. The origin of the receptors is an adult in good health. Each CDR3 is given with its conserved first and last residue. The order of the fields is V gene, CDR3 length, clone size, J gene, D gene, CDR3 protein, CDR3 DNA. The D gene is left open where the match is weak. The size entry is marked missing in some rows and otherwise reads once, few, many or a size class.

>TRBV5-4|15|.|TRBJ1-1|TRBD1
CASSLYLGGNTEAFF
TGTGCCAGCAGCTTGTATTTAGGGGGCAACACTGAAGCTTTCTTT
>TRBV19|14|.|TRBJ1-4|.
CASSISQLNEKLFF
TGTGCCAGTAGTATCTCACAGCTTAATGAAAAACTGTTTTTT
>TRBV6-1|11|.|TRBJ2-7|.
CASSDWTEQYF
TGTGCCAGCAGTGATTGGACAGAGCAGTACTTC
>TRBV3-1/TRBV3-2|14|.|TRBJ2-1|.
CASRLRESYNEQFF
TGTGCCAGCAGGCTCCGGGAGAGCTACAATGAGCAGTTCTTC
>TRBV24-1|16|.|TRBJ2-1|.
CATSDRTAPNYNEQFF
TGTGCCACCAGTGACCGGACAGCCCCAAACTACAATGAGCAGTTCTTC
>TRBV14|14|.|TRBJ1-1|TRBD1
CASSRTGQNTEAFF
TGTGCCAGCAGCCGGACAGGGCAGAACACTGAAGCTTTCTTT
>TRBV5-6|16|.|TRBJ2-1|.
CASSLRGRSSYNEQFF
TGTGCCAGCAGCTTGAGGGGCAGGAGCTCCTACAATGAGCAGTTCTTC
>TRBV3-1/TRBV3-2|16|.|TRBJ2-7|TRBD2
CASSQWLAGVSYEQYF
TGTGCCAGCAGCCAATGGCTAGCGGGAGTATCCTACGAGCAGTACTTC
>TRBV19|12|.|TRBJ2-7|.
CASSVGGYEQYF
TGTGCCAGTAGTGTCGGGGGATACGAGCAGTACTTC
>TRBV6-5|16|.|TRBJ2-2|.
CASSYSWVSQGGELFF
TGTGCCAGCAGTTACTCGTGGGTTAGCCAGGGCGGGGAGCTGTTTTTT
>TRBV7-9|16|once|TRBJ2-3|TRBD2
CASSSNLAGATDTQYF
TGTGCCAGCAGCTCGAATCTAGCGGGAGCCACAGATACGCAGTATTTT
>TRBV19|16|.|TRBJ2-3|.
CASSIGEGEGVDTQYF
TGTGCCAGTAGTATAGGAGAGGGAGAAGGTGTAGATACGCAGTATTTT
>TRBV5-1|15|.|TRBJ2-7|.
CASSLFPAETYEQYF
TGCGCCAGCAGCTTATTTCCAGCGGAGACCTACGAGCAGTACTTC
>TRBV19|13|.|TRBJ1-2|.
CASSIDLRFGYTF
TGTGCCAGTAGTATTGATTTGAGGTTTGGCTACACCTTC
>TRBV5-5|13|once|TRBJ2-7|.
CASSFDSSYEQYF
TGTGCCAGCAGCTTCGACAGCTCCTACGAGCAGTACTTC
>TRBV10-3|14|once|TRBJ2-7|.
CAISESTALYEQYF
TGTGCCATCAGTGAGTCTACGGCTCTCTACGAGCAGTACTTC
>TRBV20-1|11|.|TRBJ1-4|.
CSAIAGEKLFF
TGCAGTGCTATCGCCGGAGAAAAACTGTTTTTT
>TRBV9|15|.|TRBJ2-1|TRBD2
CASSVGTSAYNEQFF
TGTGCCAGCAGCGTAGGGACTAGCGCCTACAATGAGCAGTTCTTC
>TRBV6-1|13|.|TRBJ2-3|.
CASREGSTDTQYF
TGTGCCAGCAGAGAAGGTAGCACAGATACGCAGTATTTT
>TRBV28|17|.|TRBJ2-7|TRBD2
CASSSPHGTSVPYEQYF
TGTGCCAGCAGTTCCCCGCATGGGACTAGCGTGCCCTACGAGCAGTACTTC
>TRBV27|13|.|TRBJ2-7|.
CASRKTGNYEQYF
TGTGCCAGCAGGAAAACAGGGAACTACGAGCAGTACTTC
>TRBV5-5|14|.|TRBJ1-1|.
CASSFEGPGTEAFF
TGTGCCAGCAGCTTTGAGGGGCCGGGCACTGAAGCTTTCTTT
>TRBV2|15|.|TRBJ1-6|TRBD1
CASSAGTGRNSPLHF
TGTGCCAGCAGCGCAGGGACAGGCCGAAATTCACCCCTCCACTTT
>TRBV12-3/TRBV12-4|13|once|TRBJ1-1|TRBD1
CASSRAGTDEAFF
TGTGCCAGCAGCCGGGCGGGGACAGATGAAGCTTTCTTT
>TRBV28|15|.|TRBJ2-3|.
CASSLGAGNTDTQYF
TGTGCCAGCAGTTTAGGTGCCGGGAACACCGATACGCAGTATTTT
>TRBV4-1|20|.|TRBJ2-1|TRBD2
CASSHLGLAGGPNSYNEQFF
TGCGCCAGCAGCCACCTAGGACTAGCGGGAGGGCCCAACTCCTACAATGAGCAGTTCTTC
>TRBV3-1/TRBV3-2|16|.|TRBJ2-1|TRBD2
CASSQSRLAPYNEQFF
TGTGCCAGCAGCCAATCGCGACTAGCGCCCTACAATGAGCAGTTCTTC
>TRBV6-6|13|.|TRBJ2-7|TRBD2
CASSWGTSYEQYF
TGTGCCAGCAGTTGGGGGACTAGTTACGAGCAGTACTTC
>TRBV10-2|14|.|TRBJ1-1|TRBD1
CASSEIPQGAEAFF
TGCGCCAGCAGTGAGATTCCCCAGGGGGCTGAAGCTTTCTTT
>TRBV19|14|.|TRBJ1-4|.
CASSIPRGNEKLFF
TGTGCCAGTAGTATACCCCGGGGTAATGAAAAACTGTTTTTT
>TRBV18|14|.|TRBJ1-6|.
CASSPSGGVGPLHF
TGTGCCAGCTCACCCTCCGGAGGGGTCGGACCCCTCCACTTT
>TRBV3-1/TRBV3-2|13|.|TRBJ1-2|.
CASSPMDARGYTF
TGTGCCAGCAGCCCCATGGACGCTCGGGGCTACACCTTC
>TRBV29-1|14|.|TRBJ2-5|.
CSVAGRQVVGTQYF
TGCAGCGTTGCCGGCAGACAGGTGGTGGGGACCCAGTACTTC
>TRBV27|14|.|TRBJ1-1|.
CASRRSGPITEAFF
TGTGCCAGCAGGAGAAGCGGACCGATCACTGAAGCTTTCTTT
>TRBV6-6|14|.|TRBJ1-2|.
CASSSSRLNYGYTF
TGTGCCAGCAGTTCCTCTAGGCTAAACTATGGCTACACCTTC
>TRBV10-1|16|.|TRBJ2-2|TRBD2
CASSRGLAANTGELFF
TGCGCCAGCAGCCGTGGACTAGCGGCGAACACCGGGGAGCTGTTTTTT
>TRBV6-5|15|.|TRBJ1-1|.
CASGLGWGGNTEAFF
TGTGCCAGCGGGTTGGGCTGGGGGGGAAACACTGAAGCTTTCTTT
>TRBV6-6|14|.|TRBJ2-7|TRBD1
CASSSQGMAYEQYF
TGTGCCAGCAGTTCACAGGGGATGGCCTACGAGCAGTACTTC
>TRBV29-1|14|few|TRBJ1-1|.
CSVAYRVSNTEAFF
TGCAGCGTAGCATACAGGGTTTCGAACACTGAAGCTTTCTTT
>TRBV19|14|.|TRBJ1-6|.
CASSPGVYNSPLHF
TGTGCCAGTAGTCCCGGGGTTTACAATTCACCCCTCCACTTT
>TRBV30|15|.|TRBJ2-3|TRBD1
CAWSTGDTSTDTQYF
TGTGCCTGGTCTACAGGGGACACTAGCACAGATACGCAGTATTTT
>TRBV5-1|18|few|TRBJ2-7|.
CASSLFVTRGLSSYEQYF
TGCGCCAGCAGCTTGTTTGTTACACGTGGGTTAAGCTCCTACGAGCAGTACTTC
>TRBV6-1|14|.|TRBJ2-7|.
CASSEPPGSYEQYF
TGTGCCAGCAGTGAACCCCCGGGCTCCTACGAGCAGTACTTC
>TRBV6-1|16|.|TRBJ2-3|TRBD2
CASSAQGGALGDTQYF
TGTGCCAGCAGTGCCCAGGGAGGGGCGTTGGGGGATACGCAGTATTTT
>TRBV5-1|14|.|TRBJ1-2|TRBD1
CASSTGQGSYGYTF
TGCGCCAGCAGCACCGGACAGGGGAGCTATGGCTACACCTTC
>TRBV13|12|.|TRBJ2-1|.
CASSPLGNEQFF
TGTGCCAGCAGCCCATTAGGTAATGAGCAGTTCTTC
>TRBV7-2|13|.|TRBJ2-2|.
CASSRQNTGELFF
TGTGCCAGCAGTCGACAGAACACCGGGGAGCTGTTTTTT
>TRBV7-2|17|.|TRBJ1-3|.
CASSRYQGGTSGNTIYF
TGTGCCAGCAGCCGGTATCAGGGAGGGACGTCCGGAAACACCATATATTTT
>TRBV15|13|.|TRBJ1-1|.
CATSRGGNTEAFF
TGTGCCACCAGCAGAGGTGGTAACACTGAAGCTTTCTTT
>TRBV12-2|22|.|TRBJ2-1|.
CASQRPSAGRLAGGPIRHEQFF
TGTGCAAGTCAGCGGCCAAGCGCAGGGAGACTAGCGGGAGGGCCGATTCGCCATGAGCAGTTCTTC
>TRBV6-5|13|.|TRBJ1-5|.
CASSPYRNQPQHF
TGTGCCAGCAGTCCCTACCGCAATCAGCCCCAGCATTTT
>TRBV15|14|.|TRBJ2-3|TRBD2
CATSLGGSTDTQYF
TGTGCCACCAGTCTGGGGGGGAGCACAGATACGCAGTATTTT
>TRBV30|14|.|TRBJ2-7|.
CAWSGGLSSYEQYF
TGTGCCTGGAGTGGCGGCCTCAGCTCCTACGAGCAGTACTTC
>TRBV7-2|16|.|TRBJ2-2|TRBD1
CASSLSQGATTGELFF
TGTGCCAGCAGCTTAAGTCAGGGGGCGACCACCGGGGAGCTGTTTTTT
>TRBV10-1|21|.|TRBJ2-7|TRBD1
CARCWPWGRDRGPSDSYEQYF
TGCGCCCGCTGCTGGCCGTGGGGCCGGGACAGGGGGCCGAGCGATTCCTACGAGCAGTACTTC
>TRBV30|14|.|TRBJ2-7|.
CAWSVGGARYEQYF
TGTGCCTGGAGTGTAGGGGGGGCGAGATACGAGCAGTACTTC
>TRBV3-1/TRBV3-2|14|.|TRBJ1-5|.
CASSPEYSNQPQHF
TGTGCCAGCAGCCCAGAGTATAGCAATCAGCCCCAGCATTTT